This is a list of T cell receptor beta chains from one sample in a study of cytotoxic CD8 clonotypes in ibrutinib-treated CLL. TCRdb's copy holds only in-frame clones and misses some; the assay was immunoSEQ multiplex PCR. The table lists about 160,000 clones, 81% of them singletons. This material consisted of PBMCs, taken after 12 months of ibrutinib treatment. Every receptor here comes from a human donor with chronic lymphocytic leukemia. Each CDR3 is given with its conserved first and last residue. Fields, in order: clone size, V gene, J gene, D gene, CDR3 protein, CDR3 DNA. A D gene is named only where the DNA matches it firmly. A clone size is listed for some rows: how often the clone was seen (once, few, many), or a class if it is expanded.

-	TRBV28	TRBJ1-2	-	CAGGALNYGYTF	TGTGCCGGGGGGGCATTGAACTATGGCTACACCTTC
-	TRBV6-6	TRBJ2-7	-	CASSYGGGGRAYEQYF	TGTGCCAGCAGTTACGGTGGGGGGGGCCGAGCCTACGAGCAGTACTTC
few	TRBV5-1	TRBJ2-5	-	CASSWQETQYF	TGCGCCAGCAGCTGGCAAGAGACCCAGTACTTC
-	TRBV21-1	TRBJ2-2	-	CARSGGTGGTGELFF	TGTGCCCGCTCCGGAGGGACAGGGGGGACCGGGGAGCTGTTTTTT
-	TRBV2	TRBJ1-2	-	CASSEDGPPGYTF	TGTGCCAGCAGCGAGGACGGGCCCCCTGGCTACACCTTC
-	TRBV7-2	TRBJ2-3	TRBD2	CASSLLAGMSTDTQYF	TGTGCCAGCAGCCTATTAGCGGGAATGAGCACAGATACGCAGTATTTT
-	TRBV7-8	TRBJ2-1	TRBD2	CASSFTSSGGTHEQFF	TGTGCCAGCAGCTTTACGTCTAGCGGGGGGACCCATGAGCAGTTCTTC
-	TRBV30	TRBJ1-6	-	CAWSLFTQPLHF	TGTGCCTGGAGTCTGTTCACTCAACCCCTCCACTTT
-	TRBV4-2	TRBJ2-3	-	CASSNRNTDTQYF	TGTGCCAGCAGCAACCGAAACACAGATACGCAGTATTTT
-	TRBV11-3	TRBJ1-5	-	CASSPDTVGDQPQHF	TGTGCCAGCAGCCCTGACACTGTTGGCGATCAGCCCCAGCATTTT
-	TRBV10-3	TRBJ2-1	-	CAIGRTVIVPNYNEQFF	TGTGCCATCGGTCGCACAGTCATAGTTCCCAACTACAATGAGCAGTTCTTC
-	TRBV2	TRBJ2-3	TRBD2	CASNPTSPLSGTQYF	TGTGCCAGCAACCCGACTAGCCCCCTATCGGGGACGCAGTATTTT
-	TRBV2	TRBJ2-1	-	CASRPPTGLMNEQFF	TGTGCCAGCAGACCACCTACAGGGTTAATGAATGAGCAGTTCTTC
many	TRBV19	TRBJ2-7	-	CASRPSGGQSLEQYF	TGTGCCAGTAGACCGTCGGGGGGCCAGTCTCTCGAGCAGTACTTC
few	TRBV18	TRBJ1-1	-	CASSPPGRPNTEAFF	TGTGCCAGCTCACCCCCGGGGCGGCCGAACACTGAAGCTTTCTTT
-	TRBV10-3	TRBJ2-7	TRBD1	CAIGNRGLGQYF	TGTGCCATAGGGAACAGGGGGCTGGGGCAGTACTTC
-	TRBV28	TRBJ1-1	-	CASSFRTENTEAFF	TGTGCCAGCAGTTTTAGGACAGAGAACACTGAAGCTTTCTTT
-	TRBV7-6	TRBJ1-2	TRBD1	CASSAQTGDFRDGYTF	TGTGCCAGCAGCGCGCAAACAGGGGATTTCAGGGATGGCTACACCTTC
-	TRBV7-2	TRBJ1-1	-	CASSLEGAYTEAFF	TGTGCCAGCAGCTTAGAGGGCGCGTACACTGAAGCTTTCTTT
-	TRBV28	TRBJ2-4	-	CASRDSKNIQYF	TGTGCCAGCAGGGACAGCAAAAACATTCAGTACTTC
-	TRBV7-2	TRBJ2-2	TRBD2	CASSLVPLAGGVNTGELFF	TGTGCCAGCAGCTTAGTCCCACTAGCGGGGGGCGTTAACACCGGGGAGCTGTTTTTT
-	TRBV2	TRBJ2-2	-	CASMGGELFF	TGTGCCAGCATGGGCGGGGAGCTGTTTTTT
-	TRBV7-9	TRBJ2-3	TRBD2	CASNQGRGGTDTQYF	TGTGCCAGCAACCAGGGGCGGGGGGGCACAGATACGCAGTATTTT
-	TRBV23-1	TRBJ2-7	TRBD1	CASSRTGDRGVYEQYF	TGCGCCAGCAGCCGTACCGGGGACAGGGGGGTCTACGAGCAGTACTTC
-	TRBV5-4	TRBJ2-1	-	CASSLGGNEQFF	TGTGCCAGCAGCTTGGGGGGCAATGAGCAGTTCTTC
-	TRBV28	TRBJ2-3	-	CASNYRGRADTQYF	TGTGCCAGCAATTATAGGGGAAGGGCAGATACGCAGTATTTT
once	TRBV6-5	TRBJ2-1	-	CASRTWGDEQFF	TGTGCCAGCAGGACCTGGGGCGATGAGCAGTTCTTC
-	TRBV6-5	TRBJ2-7	TRBD1	CASRPSIDRGYEQYF	TGTGCCAGCAGACCCTCCATTGACAGGGGCTACGAGCAGTACTTC
-	TRBV9	TRBJ2-5	TRBD2	CASSVGLAAGETQYF	TGTGCCAGCAGCGTAGGACTAGCAGCGGGCGAGACCCAGTACTTC
-	TRBV5-1	TRBJ2-5	-	CASSLAQVETQYF	TGCGCCAGCAGCTTGGCCCAGGTTGAGACCCAGTACTTC
-	TRBV4-1	TRBJ1-5	-	CASSQALPRDGRVVGQPQHF	TGCGCCAGCAGCCAAGCCCTCCCCCGGGACGGACGAGTCGTCGGTCAGCCCCAGCATTTT